The 21 T cell receptor beta chains listed next were all sequenced from one sample in a study of T cells in Graves' hyperthyroidism and ophthalmopathy. Amplification of TCR beta CDR3 regions was performed using RNA transcripts as template. An initial round of RT-PCR targeting the TCR CDR3 relied on the HTBI primer set. TCRdb ran MiXCR on the multiplex PCR reads and lists one entry per CDR3 protein. The sample includes about 400,000 distinct CDR3 sequences, 15% to 19% of them seen just once. The specimen sequenced was blood. The receptor source for this set is a woman under 30 with Graves' hyperthyroidism.

The table lists this clonotype with many counts. The V gene is TRBV2, the J gene TRBJ2-3; 10 bases are a match to TRBD2. The CDR3 runs to 16 residues. Germline V lookup: CDR1 SNHLY, CDR2 FYNNEI. Losses at the gene ends were 2 bases for V and 2 bases for J; bases not matched to a gene: 4. The CDR3 here is CASSESAGGDTDTQYF. The CDR3 DNA reads as TGTGCCAGCAGTGAATCAGCGGGGGGGGACACAGATACGCAGTATTTT.

This clonotype was recorded many times. The chain joins TRBV12-3 or TRBV12-4 to TRBJ2-5; D is uncertain. Trimming took 2 bases from V and 3 from J, leaving 16 bases between them. The CDR3 has 16 amino acids. The CDR3 DNA is TGTGCCAGCAGTTTAAATAGGGCGCGAAGAGAAGAGACCCAGTACTTC. Translating it yields CASSLNRARREETQYF.

The chain uses TRBV11-3 and TRBJ2-5; D remains unclear. CDR1 is SGHNT, CDR2 YENEEA, per germline. The CDR3 contains 13 residues. Trimming removed 7 bases from V and 2 bases from J, with 11 bases in between. The CDR3 spells CASTDTTQETQYF. CDR3 DNA: TGTGCCAGCACCGACACAACTCAAGAGACCCAGTACTTC.

The V and J genes are TRBV12-3 or TRBV12-4 and TRBJ2-1; D may be TRBD2 (6 bases). V dropped 5 bases and J dropped 6 bases, with 14 bases sitting between them. The CDR3 is 14 residues long. CDR3 protein: CASSPLTSINEQFF. CDR3 nucleotide sequence: TGTGCCAGCAGTCCACTCACTAGCATCAATGAGCAGTTCTTC.

J is TRBJ2-7 and V is TRBV10-3; D may be TRBD2 (6 bases). The V gene's germline CDR1 is ENHRY and CDR2 SYGVKD. The CDR3 loop spans 12 amino acids. Between the trimmed V and J ends, which lost 8 bases and 1 base, there was a span of 9 bases. The CDR3 spells CAIGGTSYEQYF. Here the CDR3 DNA reads TGTGCCATCGGAGGGACTTCCTACGAGCAGTACTTC.

The chain joins TRBV19 to TRBJ1-2; D not resolved. V gave up 2 bases and J gave up 5 bases, with 6 bases separating them. Per the germline V gene, CDR1 is LNHDA and CDR2 is SQIVND (reference sequence). This CDR3 has 12 amino acids. CDR3 bases: TGTGCCAGTAGTATATCCGGGTATGGCTACACCTTC. It translates to CASSISGYGYTF.

This chain uses TRBV3-1 with TRBJ1-4; perhaps TRBD1 as D (6 bases). CDR3 length: 14 amino acids. The V end was cut by 3 bases, the J end by 8 bases, with 13 bases between. Germline CDR1 and CDR2: LGHDT and YNNKEL (reference sequence). The CDR3 protein is CASSHRGGEEKLFF. The CDR3 region has the DNA TGTGCCAGCAGCCACAGGGGAGGAGAGGAAAAACTGTTTTTT.

This clonotype was seen a handful of times. This chain joins TRBV4-2 and TRBJ1-1, with TRBD1 matching 9 bases. Losses at the gene ends were 0 bases for V and 0 bases for J; bases not matched to a gene: 5. The length of the CDR3 is 17 residues. Per the germline V gene, CDR1 is LGHNA and CDR2 is YNFKEQ. CDR3 residues: CASSQDWGQGVNTEAFF. CDR3 sequence (DNA): TGTGCCAGCAGCCAAGATTGGGGACAGGGAGTGAACACTGAAGCTTTCTTT.

The rearrangement links TRBV7-9 to TRBJ2-5; TRBD2 agrees at 14 bases. Per the germline V gene, CDR1 is SEHNR and CDR2 is FQNEAQ (reference sequence). CDR3 length: 17 amino acids. Losses at the gene ends were 5 bases for V and 5 bases for J; bases not matched to a gene: 10. The CDR3 DNA reads TGTGCCAGCAGCCCCGGACTAGCGGGGGGTGCCGTCGAGACCCAGTACTTC. Protein sequence: CASSPGLAGGAVETQYF.

Many counts were recorded for this clonotype. The chain is built from TRBV7-9 and TRBJ2-3; D might be TRBD2 (6 bases). The germline gives CDR1 SEHNR, CDR2 FQNEAQ (reference sequence). The CDR3 spans 15 residues. V dropped 3 bases and J dropped 5 bases, with 15 bases sitting between them. The CDR3 DNA follows: TGTGCCAGCAGCTTTTTGGCGGGACGGGGAGATACGCAGTATTTT. As protein: CASSFLAGRGDTQYF.

This clonotype was seen repeatedly, ten times or more. The J gene is TRBJ2-3, the V gene TRBV12-3 or TRBV12-4, with D perhaps TRBD2 (7 bases). This CDR3 has 14 residues. V shed 7 bases and J shed 6 bases, with 17 bases lying between them. CDR3 DNA: TGTGCCAGCACCTACGGCGGGGGCAAGGATACGCAGTATTTT. This encodes CASTYGGGKDTQYF.

V is TRBV5-5 and J is TRBJ2-7, with 10 bases aligning to TRBD2. This CDR3 comprises 17 residues. The V gene end was trimmed by 4 bases and the J gene end by 1 base; junction bases not matched to a gene: 11. Germline CDR1 and CDR2: SGHKS and YYEKEE (reference sequence). The CDR3 is CASSPSGRAVGSYEQYF. The CDR3 bases are TGTGCCAGCAGCCCAAGCGGGAGGGCCGTAGGATCCTACGAGCAGTACTTC.

This clonotype was recorded many times. The chain has TRBV6-2 or TRBV6-3 and TRBJ2-2; D is undetermined. This CDR3 region has 13 residues. Germline assignment: CDR1 MNHEY and CDR2 SVGEGT. V shed 7 bases and J shed 1 base, with 7 bases lying between them. CDR3 in amino acids: CASINQNTGELFF. The CDR3 DNA sequence: TGTGCCAGCATTAACCAGAACACCGGGGAGCTGTTTTTT.

This clonotype was recorded at least ten times. The chain couples TRBV28 to TRBJ2-1; the match to TRBD2 covers 13 bases. V was pared by 5 bases and J by 10 bases, with 5 bases of the junction left unmatched. Germline lookup yields CDR1 MDHEN and CDR2 SYDVKM. CDR3 length: 14 residues. The CDR3 region is CASSPRLAGGEQFF. The CDR3 region has the DNA TGTGCCAGCAGTCCCCGACTAGCGGGGGGCGAGCAGTTCTTC.

There are many counts of this clonotype. The chain links TRBV12-3 or TRBV12-4 to TRBJ1-5; TRBD1 might be the D (5 bases). V lost 5 bases to trimming and J lost 4 bases, with 9 bases between them. The length of the CDR3 is 13 residues. The CDR3 here is CASSQGSNQPQHF. The CDR3 region has the DNA TGTGCCAGCAGTCAGGGTTCGAATCAGCCCCAGCATTTT.

The chain couples TRBV20-1 to TRBJ2-7, with 14 bases matching TRBD2. V shed 0 bases and J 4 bases; nucleotides not matched to a gene: 2. The germline V gene has CDR1 DFQATT and CDR2 SNEGSKA (reference sequence). The CDR3 has 15 amino acids. The CDR3, as DNA: TGCAGTGCTAGAGACGGACTAGCGGGAGGTTACGAGCAGTACTTC. Its translation is CSARDGLAGGYEQYF.

V and J are TRBV30 and TRBJ2-1, with a tentative D call TRBD1 (6 bases). This CDR3 has 17 residues. In germline, CDR1 is GTSNPN, CDR2 SVGIG (reference sequence). With 1 base removed from V and 0 bases from J, the gap between germline ends came to 16 bases. The CDR3 DNA is TGTGCCTGGAGTGGTGGAAGGGACACCAGCTCCTACAATGAGCAGTTCTTC. Translated, it gives CAWSGGRDTSSYNEQFF.

The rearrangement uses TRBV6-1 and TRBJ1-6; a possible D gene is TRBD1 (5 bases). There are 17 residues in the CDR3. V was pared by 0 bases and J by 10 bases, with 19 bases between. Per the germline V gene, CDR1 is MNHNS and CDR2 is SASEGT. This chain's CDR3 is CASSEALLMGRGSPLHF. The CDR3 region has the DNA TGTGCCAGCAGTGAAGCGCTTCTGATGGGGCGGGGATCACCCCTCCACTTT.

The V gene is TRBV6-1, the J gene TRBJ2-7, with unresolved D. This CDR3 comprises 15 residues. The germline V and J ends were trimmed by 0 bases and 3 bases, with 12 bases remaining between them. CDR1 MNHNS and CDR2 SASEGT come from the germline V gene. CDR3 loop: CASSEAPGHFYEQYF. In nucleotides, the CDR3 is TGTGCCAGCAGTGAAGCGCCCGGGCATTTCTACGAGCAGTACTTC.

This clonotype was picked up many times. The gene calls are TRBV7-9 and TRBJ2-7, with a tentative D call TRBD2 (5 bases). Trimming took 7 bases from V and 2 from J, leaving 15 bases between them. This CDR3 has 14 amino acids. Germline CDR1 SEHNR, CDR2 FQNEAQ (reference sequence). CDR3 sequence: CASTLAGRAYEQYF. DNA for the CDR3: TGTGCCAGCACCCTAGCCGGCAGAGCCTACGAGCAGTACTTC.

As to this clonotype: This may be a read error: a much more frequent sequence differs by one nucleotide. This sequence joins TRBV20-1 and TRBJ2-5, with a weak D call TRBD2 (6 bases). Germline V gene sequence: CDR1 DFQATT, CDR2 SNEGSKA (reference sequence). This CDR3 is 13 amino acids long. CDR3 sequence (DNA): TGCGGTGCTAGGACGGCCAGCGGGGAGACCCAGTACTTC. Protein: CGARTASGETQYF.